This T cell receptor (beta chain) stems from a study of cytomegalovirus exposure and HLA in healthy donors. This clone has only one observation. Antigen unknown. The J segment lost 8 bases and the V segment lost 0 bases, leaving 16 bases of the junction unmatched. Germline loops: CDR1 SGDLS, CDR2 YYNGEE. CDR3 length equals 19 residues. PCR was performed using 60 Vbeta and 13 Jbeta primers. Only in-frame clones appear in the TCRdb table, and some are missing; sequencing was by immunoSEQ multiplex PCR. Of about 69,000 clones in the sample, under 85% were seen once. Study conclusions and caveats: Specific recognition of CMV antigens was confirmed in vitro for a few chains (all CMV-associated).

This sequence was found in a woman aged 60-70 years in good health and CMV-seropositive. The sequencing sample was made of PBMCs. The genes are TRBV9 and TRBJ2-1, with TRBD2 identical over 11 bases. The CDR3 here is CASSVDIGVAGGIDDEQFF. CDR3 sequence (DNA): TGTGCCAGCAGCGTAGATATTGGAGTAGCGGGAGGGATCGACGATGAGCAGTTCTTC. The complete variable domain, with remaining parts taken from reference TRBV9 and TRBJ2-1, reads DSGVTQTPKHLITATGQRVTLRCSPRSGDLSVYWYQQSLDQGLQFLIQYYNGEERAKGNILERFSAQQFPDLHSELNLSSLELGDSALYFCASSVDIGVAGGIDDEQFFGPGTRLTVL.